A selection of T cell receptor beta chains follows, all from one sample in a study of T cell changes during pregnancy in multiple sclerosis. The table came from immunoSEQ multiplex PCR; TCRdb's copy has only in-frame clones and leaves some out. Among approximately 40,000 clones listed, 88% were seen once. Specimen: peripheral blood, collected in the first trimester of pregnancy. The receptors shown here come from a female donor in good health, enrolled as a control in a pregnancy study. Both conserved end residues are part of each CDR3. The D gene is left open where the match is weak. The size field is filled for only some rows; it gives once, few, many or a size class.

j_call v_call clone_size d_call cdr3_aa cdr3_nt
TRBJ1-1 TRBV25-1 NA NA CASSEWQGTEAFF TGTGCCAGCAGTGAATGGCAGGGGACTGAAGCTTTCTTT
TRBJ1-1 TRBV5-1 NA NA CASAPGGYTEAFF TGCGCCAGCGCGCCGGGGGGCTACACTGAAGCTTTCTTT
TRBJ2-7 TRBV19 NA TRBD2 CASSIAGGAYEQYF TGTGCCAGTAGTATAGCGGGAGGGGCCTACGAGCAGTACTTC
TRBJ2-3 TRBV5-1 NA TRBD2 CASSSSGGVTDTQYF TGCGCCAGCAGTTCTAGCGGGGGGGTGACAGATACGCAGTATTTT
TRBJ2-3 TRBV5-1 NA TRBD2 CASSLHRTSGGGDTQYF TGCGCCAGCAGCCTCCACCGGACTAGCGGGGGGGGAGATACGCAGTATTTT
TRBJ2-7 TRBV6-6 NA TRBD1 CASSYKDRAEQYF TGTGCCAGCAGTTACAAGGACAGGGCCGAGCAGTACTTC
TRBJ2-7 TRBV19 NA TRBD1 CASSITTAGQGARRYEQYF TGTGCCAGTAGTATAACGACGGCGGGACAGGGGGCGCGTCGCTACGAGCAGTACTTC
TRBJ2-2 TRBV27 NA TRBD2 CASSLGLAGGELFF TGTGCCAGCAGTTTGGGACTAGCGGGCGGGGAGCTGTTTTTT
TRBJ1-5 TRBV10-3 NA NA CAISDPRQNQPQHF TGTGCCATCAGTGACCCGCGGCAGAATCAGCCCCAGCATTTT
TRBJ2-7 TRBV27 NA NA CASRPITRSTYEQYF TGTGCCAGCAGGCCTATTACACGGAGTACCTACGAGCAGTACTTC
TRBJ2-7 TRBV11-2 NA TRBD2 CASSLMTSGGYEQYF TGTGCCAGCAGCCTGATGACTAGCGGGGGCTACGAGCAGTACTTC
TRBJ2-1 TRBV20-1 NA NA CSAKDLNEQFF TGCAGTGCTAAAGACCTAAATGAGCAGTTCTTC
TRBJ2-7 TRBV14 NA TRBD1 CASRRTGSYEQYF TGTGCCAGCAGGCGGACAGGCTCCTACGAGCAGTACTTC
TRBJ1-1 TRBV2 NA NA CASSADRIGTEAFF TGTGCCAGCAGTGCGGACAGAATTGGCACTGAAGCTTTCTTT
TRBJ2-3 TRBV5-1 once TRBD2 CASSKRMLAGSTDTQYF TGCGCCAGCAGTAAACGAATGCTAGCGGGAAGCACAGATACGCAGTATTTT
TRBJ2-5 TRBV9 NA TRBD2 CASSVAPAGGIQETQYF TGTGCCAGCAGCGTAGCTCCAGCGGGAGGGATCCAAGAGACCCAGTACTTC
TRBJ2-6 TRBV5-5 NA TRBD1 CASSLAPQGTGANVLTF TGTGCCAGCAGCTTGGCCCCACAGGGGACTGGGGCCAACGTCCTGACTTTC
TRBJ2-7 TRBV5-6 NA TRBD2 CASSTPLGGVEQYF TGTGCCAGCAGCACTCCCCTGGGGGGGGTCGAGCAGTACTTC
TRBJ1-1 TRBV6-5 NA NA CASSYVGGYTEAFF TGTGCCAGCAGTTACGTGGGAGGGTACACTGAAGCTTTCTTT
TRBJ2-7 TRBV11-1 NA TRBD1 CASSSQGYEQYF TGTGCCAGCAGCTCACAGGGGTACGAGCAGTACTTC
TRBJ2-2 TRBV19 NA TRBD2 CASTPAGDNTGELFF TGTGCCAGTACTCCAGCGGGGGACAACACCGGGGAGCTGTTTTTT
TRBJ2-3 TRBV30 NA NA CAYTWLTDTQYF TGTGCCTATACTTGGTTAACAGATACGCAGTATTTT
TRBJ1-6 TRBV19 NA NA CASSIEGNGNSPLHF TGTGCCAGTAGTATAGAGGGCAACGGTAATTCACCCCTCCACTTT
TRBJ2-7 TRBV2 once NA CASSSGLRSYEQYF TGTGCCAGCAGCTCGGGACTCCGCTCCTACGAGCAGTACTTC
TRBJ2-1 TRBV4-1 NA TRBD2 CASSQDPAGGSYNEQFF TGCGCCAGCAGCCAAGATCCCGCGGGAGGCTCCTACAATGAGCAGTTCTTC
TRBJ2-7 TRBV4-2 NA TRBD2 CASSAGGSLEPISYEQYF TGTGCCAGCAGCGCGGGGGGATCTCTAGAACCAATTTCCTACGAGCAGTACTTC
TRBJ2-7 TRBV4-3 NA NA CASSQDSTSRTYEQYF TGCGCCAGCAGCCAAGATTCCACTAGCAGGACCTACGAGCAGTACTTC
TRBJ2-6 TRBV7-2 once NA CASSFPPGGANVLTF TGTGCCAGCAGCTTCCCCCCAGGGGGGGCCAACGTCCTGACTTTC
TRBJ1-1 TRBV6-5 once TRBD1 CASSRQGRNTEAFF TGTGCCAGCAGCCGACAGGGGAGGAACACTGAAGCTTTCTTT
TRBJ2-3 TRBV2 NA TRBD2 CASRRASMTSGSKIDTQYF TGTGCCAGCAGACGGGCGAGCATGACTAGCGGGAGTAAGATAGATACGCAGTATTTT
TRBJ2-1 TRBV7-2 NA TRBD2 CASSLGAGGAYNEQFF TGTGCCAGCAGCTTAGGGGCGGGAGGGGCCTACAATGAGCAGTTCTTC
TRBJ1-4 TRBV25-1 NA TRBD1 CATRDRAGEKLFF TGTGCCACCCGAGACAGGGCGGGGGAAAAACTGTTTTTT
TRBJ1-2 TRBV5-1 NA TRBD1 CASSLGGRGTAGYTF TGCGCCAGCAGCTTGGGTGGCAGGGGGACGGCGGGCTACACCTTC
TRBJ2-5 TRBV25-1 few NA CASGRGGMAGTQYF TGTGCCAGCGGGCGGGGCGGGATGGCAGGGACCCAGTACTTC
TRBJ1-3 TRBV7-6 NA NA CASSSHRAGNTIYF TGTGCCAGCAGCTCCCACAGGGCCGGAAACACCATATATTTT
TRBJ2-1 TRBV27 few TRBD2 CASSSRTSGANEQFF TGTGCCAGCAGTTCGAGGACTAGCGGGGCGAATGAGCAGTTCTTC
TRBJ1-4 TRBV7-6 NA NA CASSLTGANEKLFF TGTGCCAGCAGCTTGACAGGAGCTAATGAAAAACTGTTTTTT
TRBJ1-5 TRBV2 NA TRBD1 CASTPGTGGPYSNQPQHF TGTGCCAGCACGCCCGGGACAGGGGGCCCTTATAGCAATCAGCCCCAGCATTTT
TRBJ2-5 TRBV7-7 once TRBD1 CASSLGLDRDQETQYF TGTGCTAGCAGCTTAGGCCTGGACAGGGACCAAGAGACCCAGTACTTC
TRBJ2-7 TRBV29-1 NA TRBD1 CSVVGTGGPYEQYF TGCAGCGTCGTTGGGACAGGGGGACCCTACGAGCAGTACTTC